A single sample gave rise to the 2 T cell receptor beta chains below, sequenced in a study of OX40 agonist ivuxolimab in advanced cancers. Sequencing used immunoSEQ multiplex PCR; TCRdb keeps in-frame clones, though not all of them. The sample carries approximately 77,000 clones, around 90% recorded once. This sample comprised CD4+ or CD8+ T cells sorted from blood, obtained in a trial of the OX40 agonist ivuxolimab. These receptors originate from an adult with an advanced solid tumor such as melanoma, head and neck, liver or kidney cancer.

This clone was seen just once. This rearrangement joins TRBV10-3 to TRBJ2-5; no firm D call. V was cut by 1 base and J by 9 bases, with 15 bases left in between. Germline lookup yields CDR1 ENHRY and CDR2 SYGVKD. The CDR3 spans 14 residues. CDR3 nucleotides: TGTGCCATCAGTGAGTTGTGGCTGGGTGATTCCCAGTACTTC. This encodes CAISELWLGDSQYF.

The CDR3 protein is CAWKGEGSLVYEQYF. CDR3 coding DNA: TGTGCCTGGAAGGGGGAGGGGAGTTTGGTGTACGAGCAGTACTTC. The chain is built from TRBV30 and TRBJ2-7; TRBD2 is a possible D gene (7 bases). V was trimmed by 4 bases and J by 4 bases, leaving 20 bases between them. The CDR3 extends over 15 amino acids. Looked up from germline, CDR1 is GTSNPN and CDR2 is SVGIG (reference sequence).